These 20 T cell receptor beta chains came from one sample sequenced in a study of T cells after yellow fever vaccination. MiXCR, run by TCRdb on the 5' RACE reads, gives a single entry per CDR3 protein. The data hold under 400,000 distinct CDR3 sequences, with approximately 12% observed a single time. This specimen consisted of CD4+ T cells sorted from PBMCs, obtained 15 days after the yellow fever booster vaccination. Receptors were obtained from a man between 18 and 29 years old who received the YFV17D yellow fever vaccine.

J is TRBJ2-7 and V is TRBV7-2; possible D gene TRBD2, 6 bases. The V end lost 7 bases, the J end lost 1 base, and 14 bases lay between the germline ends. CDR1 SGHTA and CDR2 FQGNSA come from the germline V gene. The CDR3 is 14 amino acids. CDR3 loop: CASTPRGMSYEQYF. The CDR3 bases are TGTGCCAGCACCCCTCGGGGGATGTCCTACGAGCAGTACTTC.

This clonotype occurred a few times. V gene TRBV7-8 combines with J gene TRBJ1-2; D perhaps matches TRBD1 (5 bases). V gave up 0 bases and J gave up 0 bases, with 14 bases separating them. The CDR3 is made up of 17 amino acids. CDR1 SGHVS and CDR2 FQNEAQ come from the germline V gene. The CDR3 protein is CASSLARQNTANYGYTF. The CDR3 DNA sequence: TGTGCCAGCAGCTTAGCCCGACAGAATACAGCTAACTATGGCTACACCTTC.

The CDR3 is CASIAPGALSDTQYF. CDR3 DNA sequence: TGTGCCAGCATAGCACCGGGGGCCCTATCAGATACGCAGTATTTT. The chain links TRBV6-1 to TRBJ2-3; D may correspond to TRBD1 or TRBD2 (6 bases each). Germline loops: CDR1 MNHNS, CDR2 SASEGT. The CDR3 is 15 amino acids. V was shortened by 7 bases and J by 4 bases, with 18 bases between the two germline ends.

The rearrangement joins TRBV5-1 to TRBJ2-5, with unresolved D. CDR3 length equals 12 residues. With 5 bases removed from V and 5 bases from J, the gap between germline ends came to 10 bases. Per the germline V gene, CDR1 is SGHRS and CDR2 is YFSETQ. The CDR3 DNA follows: TGCGCCAGCAGTTCAGATCGGGAGACCCAGTACTTC. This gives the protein CASSSDRETQYF.

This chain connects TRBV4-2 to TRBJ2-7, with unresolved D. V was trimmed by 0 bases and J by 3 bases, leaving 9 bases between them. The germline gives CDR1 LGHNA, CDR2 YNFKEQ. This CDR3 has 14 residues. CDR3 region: CASSQERLSYEQYF. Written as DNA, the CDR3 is TGTGCCAGCAGCCAAGAGAGGCTCAGCTACGAGCAGTACTTC.

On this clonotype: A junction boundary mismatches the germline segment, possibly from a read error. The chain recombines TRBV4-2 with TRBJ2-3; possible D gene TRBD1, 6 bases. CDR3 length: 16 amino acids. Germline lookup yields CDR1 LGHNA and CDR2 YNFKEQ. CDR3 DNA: TGCGCCAGCAGCCAAGATCTGGGGGCAGGCACAGATACGCAGTATTTT. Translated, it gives CASSQDLGAGTDTQYF.

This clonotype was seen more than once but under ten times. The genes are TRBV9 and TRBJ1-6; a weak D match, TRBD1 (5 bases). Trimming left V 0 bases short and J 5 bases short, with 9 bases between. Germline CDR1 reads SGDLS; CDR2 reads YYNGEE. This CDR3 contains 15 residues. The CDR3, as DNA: TGTGCCAGCAGCGTAGGGGGCGACGATAATTCACCCCTCCACTTT. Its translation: CASSVGGDDNSPLHF.

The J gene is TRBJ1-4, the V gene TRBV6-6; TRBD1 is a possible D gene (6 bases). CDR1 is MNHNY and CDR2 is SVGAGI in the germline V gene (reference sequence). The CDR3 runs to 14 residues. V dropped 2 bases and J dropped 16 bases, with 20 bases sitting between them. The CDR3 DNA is TGTGCCAGCAGTTACGTTTTGGGGGGGGCCACACCGTTTTTT. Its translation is CASSYVLGGATPFF.

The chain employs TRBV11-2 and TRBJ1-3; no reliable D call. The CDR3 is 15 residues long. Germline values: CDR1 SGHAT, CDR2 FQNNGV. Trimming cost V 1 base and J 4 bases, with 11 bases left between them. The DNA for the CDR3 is TGTGCCAGCAGCTTAGGGGGAATGGAAGGAAACACCATATATTTT. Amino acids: CASSLGGMEGNTIYF.

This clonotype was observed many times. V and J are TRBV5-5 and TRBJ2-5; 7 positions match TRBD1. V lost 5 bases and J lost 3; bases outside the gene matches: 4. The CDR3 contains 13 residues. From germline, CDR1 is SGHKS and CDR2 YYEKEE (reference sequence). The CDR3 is CASSLGTEETQYF. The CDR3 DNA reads TGTGCCAGCAGTTTAGGGACAGAAGAGACCCAGTACTTC. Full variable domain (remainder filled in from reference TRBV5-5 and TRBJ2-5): DAGVTQSPTHLIKTRGQQVTLRCSPISGHKSVSWYQQVLGQGPQFIFQYYEKEERGRGNFPDRFSARQFPNYSSELNVNALLLGDSALYLCASSLGTEETQYFGPGTRLLVL.

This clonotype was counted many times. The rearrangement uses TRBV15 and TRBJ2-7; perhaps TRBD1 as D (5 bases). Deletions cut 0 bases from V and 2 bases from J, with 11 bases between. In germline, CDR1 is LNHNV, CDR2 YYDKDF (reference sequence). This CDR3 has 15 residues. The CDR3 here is CATSRDVPGTYEQYF. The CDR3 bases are TGTGCCACCAGCAGAGATGTCCCAGGGACCTACGAGCAGTACTTC.

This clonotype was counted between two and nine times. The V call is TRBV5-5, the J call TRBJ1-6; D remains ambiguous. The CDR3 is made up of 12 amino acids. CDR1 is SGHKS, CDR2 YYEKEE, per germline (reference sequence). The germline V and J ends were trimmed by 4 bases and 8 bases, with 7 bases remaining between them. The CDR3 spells CASSTIDSPLHF. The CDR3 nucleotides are TGTGCCAGCAGCACCATCGATTCACCCCTCCACTTT. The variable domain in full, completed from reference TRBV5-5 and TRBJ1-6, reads DAGVTQSPTHLIKTRGQQVTLRCSPISGHKSVSWYQQVLGQGPQFIFQYYEKEERGRGNFPDRFSARQFPNYSSELNVNALLLGDSALYLCASSTIDSPLHFGNGTRLTVT.

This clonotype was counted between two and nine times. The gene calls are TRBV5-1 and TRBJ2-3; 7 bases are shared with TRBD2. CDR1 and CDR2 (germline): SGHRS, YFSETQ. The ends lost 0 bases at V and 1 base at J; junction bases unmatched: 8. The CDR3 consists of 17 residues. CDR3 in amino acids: CASSLVPTLAGTDTQYF. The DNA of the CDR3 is TGCGCCAGCAGCTTGGTCCCCACCCTAGCGGGCACAGATACGCAGTATTTT.

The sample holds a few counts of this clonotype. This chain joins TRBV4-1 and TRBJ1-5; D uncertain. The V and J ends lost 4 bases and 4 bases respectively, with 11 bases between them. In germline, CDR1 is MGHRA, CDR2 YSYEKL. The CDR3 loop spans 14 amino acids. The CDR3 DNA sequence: TGCGCCAGCAGCCTAGTACAGCTAAATCAGCCCCAGCATTTT. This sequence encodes CASSLVQLNQPQHF.

The DNA of the CDR3 is TGTGCCAGCAGCTTTTCAATTTCCGGAAACACCATATATTTT. Translated, it gives CASSFSISGNTIYF. The genes are TRBV7-9 and TRBJ1-3, with D unclear. Per germline, CDR1 SEHNR and CDR2 FQNEAQ (reference sequence). The CDR3 covers 14 residues. The V end lost 3 bases, the J end lost 4 bases, and 10 bases lay between the germline ends. The variable domain in full, with the rest retrieved from reference TRBV7-9 and TRBJ1-3, is DTGVSQNPRHKITKRGQNVTFRCDPISEHNRLYWYRQTLGQGPEFLTYFQNEAQLEKSRLLSDRFSAERPKGSFSTLEIQRTEQGDSAMYLCASSFSISGNTIYFGEGSWLTVV.

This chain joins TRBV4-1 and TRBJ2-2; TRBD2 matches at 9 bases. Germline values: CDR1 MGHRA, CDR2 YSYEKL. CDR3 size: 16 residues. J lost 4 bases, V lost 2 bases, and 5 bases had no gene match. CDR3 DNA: TGCGCCAGCAGCCAACGGGGACTAGCTGGCACCGGGGAGCTGTTTTTT. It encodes CASSQRGLAGTGELFF.

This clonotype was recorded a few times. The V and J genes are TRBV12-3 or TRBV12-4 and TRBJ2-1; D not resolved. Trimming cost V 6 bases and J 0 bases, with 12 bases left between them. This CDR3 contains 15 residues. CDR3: CASRNSKSSYNEQFF. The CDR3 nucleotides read TGTGCCAGCAGAAACTCGAAGAGCTCCTACAATGAGCAGTTCTTC.

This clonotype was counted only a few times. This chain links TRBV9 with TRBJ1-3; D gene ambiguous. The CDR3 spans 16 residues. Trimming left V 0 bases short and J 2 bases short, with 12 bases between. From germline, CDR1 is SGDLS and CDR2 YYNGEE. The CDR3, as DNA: TGTGCCAGCAGCGTAGAAGTTTACGGGCCTGGAAACACCATATATTTT. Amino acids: CASSVEVYGPGNTIYF.

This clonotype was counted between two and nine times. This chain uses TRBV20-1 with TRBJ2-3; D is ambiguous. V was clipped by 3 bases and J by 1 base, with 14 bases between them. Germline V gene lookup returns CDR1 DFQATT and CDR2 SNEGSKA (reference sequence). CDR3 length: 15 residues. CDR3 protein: CSARDRARGTDTQYF. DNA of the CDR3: TGCAGTGCTAGGGACCGGGCTAGGGGCACAGATACGCAGTATTTT.

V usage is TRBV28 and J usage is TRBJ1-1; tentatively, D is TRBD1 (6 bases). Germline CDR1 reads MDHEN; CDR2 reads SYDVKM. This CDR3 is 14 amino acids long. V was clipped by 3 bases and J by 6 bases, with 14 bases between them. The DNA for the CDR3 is TGTGCCAGCAGTTTCCTGAGGGGGAGGTCTGAAGCTTTCTTT. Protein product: CASSFLRGRSEAFF. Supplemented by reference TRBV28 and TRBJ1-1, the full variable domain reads DVKVTQSSRYLVKRTGEKVFLECVQDMDHENMFWYRQDPGLGLRLIYFSYDVKMKEKGDIPEGYSVSREKKERFSLILESASTNQTSMYLCASSFLRGRSEAFFGQGTRLTVV.